These 22 T cell receptor beta chains were all obtained from the same sample, sequenced in a study of cytomegalovirus exposure and HLA in healthy donors. The PCR ran on 60 Vbeta and 13 Jbeta primers. The assay was immunoSEQ multiplex PCR, and TCRdb's table has in-frame clones only and misses some. The table lists some 130,000 clones, 65% to 80% of them singletons. What was sequenced was PBMCs. These receptors were collected from a man aged 35 to 55 in good health and CMV-seronegative.

This chain connects TRBV5-1 to TRBJ2-7; perhaps TRBD2 as D (5 bases). V was cut by 4 bases and J by 6 bases, with 14 bases left in between. The CDR3 has 13 residues. Looked up from germline, CDR1 is SGHRS and CDR2 is YFSETQ. The DNA for the CDR3 is TGCGCCAGCAGCGTTGAGCCCGCGGGCGAGCAGTACTTC. This sequence encodes CASSVEPAGEQYF.

In its sample, this clone was seen once. This specimen includes other DNA sequences encoding the same CDR3. V usage is TRBV30 and J usage is TRBJ1-2, with D unclear. The germline gives CDR1 GTSNPN, CDR2 SVGIG (reference sequence). The CDR3 spans 12 residues. Trimming removed 3 bases from V and 5 bases from J, with 10 bases in between. CDR3 amino acids: CAWSVSGYGYTF. The CDR3 DNA follows: TGTGCCTGGAGCGTGTCCGGTTATGGCTACACCTTC.

The chain is built from TRBV5-4 and TRBJ2-5; TRBD2 agrees at 12 bases. CDR3 length: 16 residues. Trimming removed 0 bases from V and 2 bases from J; junction bases left unmatched: 2. CDR1 and CDR2 from the germline V gene are SGHNT and YYREEE (reference sequence). The CDR3 DNA reads TGTGCCAGCAGCTTGGGGACTAGCGGGACACAAGAGACCCAGTACTTC. It is translated as CASSLGTSGTQETQYF.

A few counts support this clone. The chain employs TRBV27 and TRBJ2-1, with TRBD2 matching 11 bases. Germline V gene lookup returns CDR1 MNHEY and CDR2 SMNVEV (reference sequence). V shed 4 bases, J shed 7 bases, and the junction held 9 bases outside the gene matches. The CDR3 length is 16 residues. CDR3 sequence (DNA): TGTGCCAGCAGTTCCGTAGCGGGAGGGCCTAGGAATGAGCAGTTCTTC. Translating it yields CASSSVAGGPRNEQFF.

The gene calls are TRBV2 and TRBJ2-7; D may be TRBD1 (6 bases). CDR1 and CDR2 from the germline V gene are SNHLY and FYNNEI. The length of the CDR3 is 14 residues. V was pared by 7 bases and J by 6 bases, with 19 bases between. This CDR3 reads CASMDPGRGPEQYF. The CDR3 DNA sequence: TGTGCCAGCATGGACCCGGGCAGGGGACCCGAGCAGTACTTC.

The rearrangement joins TRBV14 to TRBJ2-3; 7 nucleotides align to TRBD1. V trimming: 3 bases; J trimming: 7 bases; junction bases outside the gene matches: 4. The CDR3 extends over 13 amino acids. Germline CDR1 SGHDN, CDR2 FVKESK. The CDR3, as DNA: TGTGCCAGCAGCCACCCAGGGGGAAATACGCAGTATTTT. Translating gives CASSHPGGNTQYF.

The gene calls are TRBV5-6 and TRBJ2-7; the match to TRBD1 covers 9 bases. From germline, CDR1 is SGHDT and CDR2 YYEEEE. This CDR3 has 14 residues. The trim removed 0 bases at V and 6 bases at J, leaving 4 bases unmatched. For the CDR3, the DNA is TGTGCCAGCAGCTTGGGGGGGACAGGGTCCGAGCAGTACTTC. Translation: CASSLGGTGSEQYF.

This clone turned up a few times. The chain carries TRBV7-3 and TRBJ2-7; TRBD1 matches 8 bases. CDR3 size: 17 residues. V was clipped by 4 bases and J by 2 bases; unmatched bases: 13. In germline, CDR1 is SGHTA, CDR2 FQGTGA. CDR3 loop: CASSYLTGGEETYEQYF. CDR3 DNA: TGTGCCAGCAGCTACCTTACAGGGGGTGAAGAAACCTACGAGCAGTACTTC.

This chain links TRBV30 with TRBJ2-2; tentative D call: TRBD1 (6 bases). The CDR3 length is 14 residues. Germline assignment: CDR1 GTSNPN and CDR2 SVGIG (reference sequence). Trimming stripped 3 bases from V and 3 bases from J, with 11 bases between. The CDR3 DNA sequence: TGTGCCTGGAGCTGGGCAGGGGACACCGGGGAGCTGTTTTTT. It is translated as CAWSWAGDTGELFF.

This clone showed up just a few times. The V call is TRBV5-4, the J call TRBJ1-4, with D unclear. The CDR3 extends over 13 amino acids. CDR1 is SGHNT, CDR2 YYREEE, per germline (reference sequence). V gave up 1 base and J gave up 7 bases, with 8 bases separating them. For the CDR3, the DNA is TGTGCCAGCAGCTTGTCATCGGTTGAAAAACTGTTTTTT. Translation: CASSLSSVEKLFF.

In this sample, this clone turned up many times. V gene TRBV30 combines with J gene TRBJ2-2; 8 bases map to TRBD2. The length of the CDR3 is 15 residues. Germline CDR1 GTSNPN, CDR2 SVGIG (reference sequence). With V trimmed by 0 bases and J by 5 bases, 5 bases remained unmatched. The CDR3 loop is CAWSVPGGETGELFF. The CDR3 region has the DNA TGTGCCTGGAGTGTACCGGGGGGGGAAACCGGGGAGCTGTTTTTT.

This clone has only one observation. The V and J genes are TRBV30 and TRBJ1-3, with D maybe TRBD1 (5 bases). This CDR3 is built from 13 residues. Germline V CDR1 and CDR2: GTSNPN, SVGIG (reference sequence). Trimming shortened V by 5 bases and J by 2 bases, and 10 bases separated the two germline ends. Written as DNA, the CDR3 is TGTGCCTGGGCGACAGTTACTGGAAACACCATATATTTT. Protein: CAWATVTGNTIYF.

This clone has just a few counts. The chain is built from TRBV30 and TRBJ1-5; no reliable D call. Germline lookup yields CDR1 GTSNPN and CDR2 SVGIG (reference sequence). V shed 0 bases and J shed 0 bases, with 12 bases lying between them. The CDR3 is 16 residues long. The CDR3 nucleotides read TGTGCCTGGAGTGTCTCCGGGTTTTATAGCAATCAGCCCCAGCATTTT. It specifies CAWSVSGFYSNQPQHF.

J is TRBJ2-3 and V is TRBV11-2; D perhaps matches TRBD2 (6 bases). The CDR3 spans 17 residues. V was pared by 5 bases and J by 0 bases, with 18 bases between. Germline assignment: CDR1 SGHAT and CDR2 FQNNGV. This CDR3 is CASSHLGTFPSTDTQYF. CDR3 nucleotides: TGTGCCAGCAGCCACCTTGGGACTTTCCCTAGCACAGATACGCAGTATTTT.

CDR3 bases: TGTGCCAGCAGTGAACAGGGGGCGGGCAATCAGCCCCAGCATTTT. The encoded protein is CASSEQGAGNQPQHF. The genes are TRBV6-1 and TRBJ1-5; 8 bases are a match to TRBD1. V shed 2 bases, J shed 2 bases, and the junction held 2 bases outside the gene matches. Germline V lookup: CDR1 MNHNS, CDR2 SASEGT. This CDR3 contains 15 residues.

This chain uses TRBV6-5 with TRBJ1-6; perhaps TRBD1 as D (5 bases). V gave up 8 bases and J gave up 5 bases, with 7 bases separating them. The CDR3 has 12 residues. Germline V lookup: CDR1 MNHEY, CDR2 SVGAGI. The CDR3 here is CASGQDNSPLHF. CDR3 nucleotides: TGTGCCAGCGGACAAGATAATTCACCCCTCCACTTT.

The chain recombines TRBV5-6 with TRBJ2-1; no reliable D call. In germline, CDR1 is SGHDT, CDR2 YYEEEE. This CDR3 is 13 amino acids long. The V gene lost 4 bases and the J gene lost 9 bases, with 14 bases spanning the gap. The CDR3, as DNA: TGTGCCAGCAGCCCCAGAGGTGTGGGTGAGCAGTTCTTC. Its translation is CASSPRGVGEQFF. Supplemented by reference TRBV5-6 and TRBJ2-1, the full variable domain reads DAGVTQSPTHLIKTRGQQVTLRCSPKSGHDTVSWYQQALGQGPQFIFQYYEEEERQRGNFPDRFSGHQFPNYSSELNVNALLLGDSALYLCASSPRGVGEQFFGPGTRLTVL.

This chain joins TRBV9 and TRBJ2-5; D perhaps matches TRBD2 (5 bases). The V and J ends lost 0 bases and 11 bases respectively, with 20 bases between them. In germline, CDR1 is SGDLS, CDR2 YYNGEE. CDR3 length: 15 residues. CDR3 amino acids: CASSVVGDYSSGQYF. CDR3 nucleotides: TGTGCCAGCAGCGTAGTGGGAGACTACTCATCGGGTCAGTACTTC.

This clone was seen a few times. V and J are TRBV30 and TRBJ2-2; TRBD1 might be the D (6 bases). Germline V CDR1 and CDR2: GTSNPN, SVGIG (reference sequence). CDR3 length: 14 residues. Deletions cut 2 bases from V and 5 bases from J, with 12 bases between. CDR3 loop: CAWSLLGATGELFF. The DNA for the CDR3 is TGTGCCTGGAGTCTGCTGGGGGCAACCGGGGAGCTGTTTTTT.

V is TRBV7-2 and J is TRBJ1-1; a weak D match, TRBD1 (6 bases). In germline, CDR1 is SGHTA, CDR2 FQGNSA. The V and J ends lost 1 base and 3 bases respectively, with 6 bases between them. The CDR3 has 13 residues. As DNA, the CDR3 is TGTGCCAGCAGCTTAGGGACAGACACTGAAGCTTTCTTT. It codes for CASSLGTDTEAFF.

The chain recombines TRBV6-5 with TRBJ2-1; 13 positions match TRBD2. Germline assignment: CDR1 MNHEY and CDR2 SVGAGI. With V trimmed by 10 bases and J by 9 bases, 9 bases remained unmatched. This CDR3 has 14 amino acids. The CDR3 bases are TGTGCCACTATAGGACTAGCGGGGGAGGCTGAGCAGTTCTTC. Residues: CATIGLAGEAEQFF.

The J gene is TRBJ2-1, the V gene TRBV7-2; tentative D call: TRBD2 (6 bases). The CDR3 spans 13 residues. V shed 6 bases and J shed 1 base, with 7 bases lying between them. Germline-derived CDR1 and CDR2 are SGHTA and FQGNSA. CDR3 coding DNA: TGTGCCAGCAGGCTAGCGTCCTACAATGAGCAGTTCTTC. Residues: CASRLASYNEQFF. The full variable domain, in which reference TRBV7-2 and TRBJ2-1 provide the parts outside the CDR3, is GAGVSQSPSNKVTEKGKDVELRCDPISGHTALYWYRQSLGQGLEFLIYFQGNSAPDKSGLPSDRFSAERTGGSVSTLTIQRTQQEDSAVYLCASRLASYNEQFFGPGTRLTVL.